A selection of T cell receptor beta chains follows, all from one sample in a study of metastatic and nonmetastatic thyroid tumors. TCRdb re-clonotyped the PCR reads through MiXCR. Of roughly 22,000 clones listed, more than 30% are singletons. The sequenced sample was blood. The receptors here all came from a male donor with papillary thyroid cancer or a benign thyroid nodule (not recorded which). Some clones in this sample may be carry-over from other donors' samples. CDR3s include the opening cysteine and the closing phenylalanine or tryptophan. A D gene is named only where the DNA matches it firmly. The listing skips clone size in some rows; elsewhere it reads once, few, many or a size class.

d_gene | j_gene | v_gene | abundance | CDR3aa | CDR3nt
- | TRBJ2-2 | TRBV5-1 | - | CASSLGDTNTGELFF | TGCGCCAGCAGCTTGGGCGACACGAACACCGGGGAGCTGTTTTTT
- | TRBJ1-5 | TRBV18 | - | CASSPGVITVNQPQHF | TGTGCCAGCTCACCTGGGGTTATAACAGTGAATCAGCCCCAGCATTTT
TRBD1 | TRBJ1-4 | TRBV28 | many | CASSLGQGANEKLFF | TGTGCCAGCAGTTTGGGACAGGGGGCTAATGAAAAACTGTTTTTT
- | TRBJ1-3 | TRBV4-2 | - | CASSPHRGNTIYF | TGTGCCAGCAGCCCACACAGGGGAAACACCATATATTTT
- | TRBJ1-1 | TRBV6-1 | - | CASTGRWNTEAFF | TGTGCCAGCACAGGGAGATGGAACACTGAAGCTTTCTTT
- | TRBJ2-5 | TRBV6-1 | few | CAGSESSTQYF | TGTGCCGGCAGTGAGAGTTCCACCCAGTACTTC
TRBD1 | TRBJ1-5 | TRBV4-1 | many | CASSQTQGGNQPQHF | TGCGCCAGCAGCCAGACACAGGGGGGCAATCAGCCCCAGCATTTT
- | TRBJ1-2 | TRBV6-2/TRBV6-3 | - | CASSSEDSLYGYTF | TGTGCCAGCAGTTCCGAAGACAGCCTCTATGGCTACACCTTC
- | TRBJ2-2 | TRBV4-3 | medium-sized | CASSQGARWSGELFF | TGCGCCAGCAGCCAAGGGGCCCGTTGGTCCGGGGAGCTGTTTTTT
- | TRBJ2-3 | TRBV6-1 | few | CASSERLADTTDTQYF | TGTGCCAGCAGTGAACGGTTGGCAGATACCACAGATACGCAGTATTTT
- | TRBJ2-3 | TRBV20-1 | - | CSAIAAGRTITDTQYF | TGCAGTGCTATAGCGGCGGGCAGAACCATCACAGATACGCAGTATTTT
- | TRBJ1-1 | TRBV27 | few | CASSTQDRNTEAFF | TGTGCCAGCAGTACTCAAGATCGGAACACTGAAGCTTTCTTT
TRBD2 | TRBJ2-1 | TRBV6-4 | few | CASSDSSGGAYEQFF | TGTGCCAGCAGTGACTCTAGCGGGGGGGCCTATGAGCAGTTCTTC
TRBD1 | TRBJ2-2 | TRBV29-1 | - | CSGGQGDTGELFF | TGCAGCGGGGGACAGGGGGACACCGGGGAGCTGTTTTTT
- | TRBJ2-7 | TRBV20-1 | - | CSARDGPGKNEQYF | TGCAGTGCTAGAGATGGACCGGGAAAGAACGAGCAGTACTTC
TRBD1 | TRBJ1-1 | TRBV27 | - | CASGTGVTEAFF | TGTGCCAGTGGGACAGGGGTAACTGAAGCTTTCTTT
- | TRBJ1-5 | TRBV7-2 | medium-sized | CASSRGRLGNQPQHF | TGTGCCAGCAGCAGGGGACGCCTAGGGAATCAGCCCCAGCATTTT
- | TRBJ1-2 | TRBV6-1 | many | CASRQGFNYGYTF | TGTGCCAGCAGGCAGGGTTTTAACTATGGCTACACCTTC
TRBD2 | TRBJ2-2 | TRBV4-1 | - | CASSQARLAGADGELFF | TGCGCCAGCAGCCAAGCCCGACTAGCGGGAGCGGACGGGGAGCTGTTTTTT
- | TRBJ1-1 | TRBV28 | few | CASSLWSSPGTEAFF | TGTGCCAGCAGTTTATGGTCATCCCCAGGCACTGAAGCTTTCTTT
- | TRBJ2-5 | TRBV6-2/TRBV6-3 | medium-sized | CASSSGRWETQYF | TGTGCCAGCAGCTCCGGTCGGTGGGAGACCCAGTACTTC
- | TRBJ2-7 | TRBV5-1 | - | CASSLIRGLTGEQYF | TGCGCCAGCAGCTTAATCAGGGGACTGACAGGCGAGCAGTACTTC
TRBD1 | TRBJ2-3 | TRBV12-3/TRBV12-4 | - | CAITPQGTGGADTQYF | TGTGCCATCACGCCCCAGGGGACAGGGGGGGCAGATACGCAGTATTTT
- | TRBJ2-7 | TRBV27 | - | CASSPGMQYEQYF | TGTGCCAGCAGCCCGGGGATGCAATACGAGCAGTACTTC
- | TRBJ2-3 | TRBV24-1 | many | CATSDSNTDTQYF | TGTGCCACCAGTGATTCGAACACAGATACGCAGTATTTT
TRBD1 | TRBJ2-4 | TRBV7-2 | many | CASSLVGQGVKNIQYF | TGTGCCAGCAGCTTAGTTGGACAGGGAGTCAAAAACATTCAGTACTTC
TRBD2 | TRBJ2-3 | TRBV12-3/TRBV12-4 | - | CASILSSGGTDTQYF | TGTGCCAGCATACTCTCTAGCGGGGGTACAGATACGCAGTATTTT
- | TRBJ2-5 | TRBV10-3 | few | CAIRSGARGETQYF | TGTGCCATTCGCTCTGGGGCGAGGGGAGAGACCCAGTACTTC
TRBD2 | TRBJ2-3 | TRBV3-1 | many | CASSQRLAPDTQYF | TGTGCCAGCAGCCAAAGACTAGCGCCGGATACGCAGTATTTT
- | TRBJ2-3 | TRBV29-1 | many | CSVGSLYPDTQYF | TGCAGCGTTGGGTCGCTCTATCCCGATACGCAGTATTTT
- | TRBJ1-5 | TRBV6-1 | - | CASGGGGGINQPQHF | TGTGCCAGCGGCGGCGGTGGGGGCATTAATCAGCCCCAGCATTTT
TRBD2 | TRBJ2-7 | TRBV7-9 | many | CASGAPLAGGEQYF | TGTGCCAGCGGAGCTCCACTAGCGGGAGGCGAGCAGTACTTC
- | TRBJ2-1 | TRBV11-2 | - | CASSLDWRINEQFF | TGTGCCAGCAGCTTAGATTGGCGAATCAATGAGCAGTTCTTC
TRBD1 | TRBJ2-1 | TRBV18 | many | CASSPRTGQGRNEQFF | TGTGCCAGCTCACCCCGGACGGGACAGGGGAGGAATGAGCAGTTCTTC
TRBD2 | TRBJ2-5 | TRBV5-8 | medium-sized | CASSLESGGETQYF | TGTGCCAGCAGCTTGGAGTCGGGAGGGGAGACCCAGTACTTC
- | TRBJ2-5 | TRBV7-2 | many | CASSFSREETQYF | TGTGCCAGCAGCTTTAGCAGGGAAGAGACCCAGTACTTC
- | TRBJ2-3 | TRBV27 | - | CASTASSTDTQYF | TGTGCCAGCACCGCCTCTAGCACAGATACGCAGTATTTT
TRBD2 | TRBJ2-3 | TRBV6-1 | - | CASRRSGISTDTQYF | TGTGCCAGCAGGCGGAGCGGGATTAGCACAGATACGCAGTATTTT
TRBD1 | TRBJ2-3 | TRBV5-6 | - | CASSFRFTGGRTDTQYF | TGTGCCAGCAGCTTTAGGTTTACAGGGGGCAGGACAGATACGCAGTATTTT
- | TRBJ1-1 | TRBV5-6 | - | CASSLGSFLEAFF | TGTGCCAGCAGCTTGGGGTCGTTTCTCGAAGCTTTCTTT
- | TRBJ1-1 | TRBV6-6 | few | CASSYGQEFQAFF | TGTGCCAGCAGTTACGGGCAGGAGTTTCAAGCTTTCTTT
- | TRBJ2-6 | TRBV18 | many | CASPRNGTFSGANVLTF | TGTGCCAGCCCAAGGAACGGGACCTTCTCTGGGGCCAACGTCCTGACTTTC
TRBD1 | TRBJ1-5 | TRBV4-3 | - | CASSPTGSSNQPQHF | TGCGCCAGCAGCCCGACAGGGTCTAGCAATCAGCCCCAGCATTTT
- | TRBJ2-5 | TRBV5-4 | many | CASSLTETQYF | TGTGCCAGCAGCTTAACGGAGACCCAGTACTTC
- | TRBJ1-4 | TRBV4-3 | - | CASSQVKSREKEKLFF | TGCGCCAGCAGCCAAGTTAAATCCAGGGAAAAAGAAAAACTGTTTTTT
- | TRBJ2-3 | TRBV20-1 | - | CSAGLRDTQFF | TGCAGTGCGGGACTGAGAGATACGCAGTTTTTT
- | TRBJ2-7 | TRBV11-2 | many | CASSLVQGTYEQYF | TGTGCCAGCAGCTTAGTCCAGGGGACGTACGAGCAGTACTTC
- | TRBJ1-5 | TRBV5-1 | - | CASSLGYANNQPQHF | TGCGCCAGCAGCTTGGGGTACGCTAACAATCAGCCCCAGCATTTT
TRBD2 | TRBJ2-7 | TRBV7-8 | - | CASSLDWEGNEQYF | TGTGCCAGCAGCTTAGACTGGGAGGGGAACGAGCAGTACTTC
TRBD1 | TRBJ1-1 | TRBV11-1 | many | CASSLVPGQGNTEAFF | TGTGCCAGCAGCTTAGTCCCGGGACAGGGGAACACTGAAGCTTTCTTT
- | TRBJ2-5 | TRBV3-1 | many | CASNAAGETQYF | TGTGCCAGCAATGCAGCGGGAGAGACCCAGTACTTC
TRBD2 | TRBJ2-1 | TRBV9 | many | CASSVGSEFSGRAAYNEQFF | TGTGCCAGCAGCGTTGGGAGTGAATTTAGCGGGAGGGCCGCCTACAATGAGCAGTTCTTC
TRBD2 | TRBJ2-7 | TRBV20-1 | - | CSAINLIAGGYEQYF | TGCAGTGCTATAAACCTCATAGCGGGAGGCTACGAGCAGTACTTC